These T cell receptor beta chains were read from a single sample in a study of T cell responses to AZD1222 COVID-19 vaccine. The data were produced by immunoSEQ multiplex PCR, yet TCRdb's version contains in-frame clones alone and is incomplete. The data show roughly 98,000 clones, around nine tenths seen once. This specimen consisted of peripheral blood, obtained 28 days after the second AZD1222 dose. The receptors come from an adult who received the AZD1222 COVID-19 vaccine. Each CDR3 is given with its conserved first and last residue. Fields, in order: J gene, clone size, V gene, D gene, CDR3 protein, CDR3 DNA. The D gene is left open where the match is weak. Size is omitted from some rows. Given values are once, few, many or a class for expanded clones.

J: TRBJ1-1
size: -
V: TRBV3-1/TRBV3-2
D: -
CDR3: CASSQVFQGTEAFF
DNA: TGTGCCAGCAGCCAAGTGTTTCAGGGCACTGAAGCTTTCTTT

J: TRBJ2-5
size: -
V: TRBV11-2
D: TRBD2
CDR3: CASSQGGPLAGGQETQYF
DNA: TGTGCCAGCAGCCAAGGGGGGCCGCTAGCGGGAGGCCAAGAGACCCAGTACTTC

J: TRBJ2-7
size: -
V: TRBV3-1/TRBV3-2
D: -
CDR3: CASSHRSGDYEQYF
DNA: TGTGCCAGCAGCCACCGGTCAGGGGATTACGAGCAGTACTTC

J: TRBJ1-5
size: -
V: TRBV7-9
D: TRBD1
CDR3: CASSLDRGNQPQHF
DNA: TGTGCCAGCAGCCTGGACAGGGGGAATCAGCCCCAGCATTTT

J: TRBJ2-7
size: once
V: TRBV5-6
D: -
CDR3: CASSLILGYEQYF
DNA: TGTGCCAGCAGCTTGATTCTCGGGTACGAGCAGTACTTC

J: TRBJ1-2
size: -
V: TRBV6-5
D: -
CDR3: CASRPTIANYGYTF
DNA: TGTGCCAGCAGACCCACGATAGCTAACTATGGCTACACCTTC

J: TRBJ1-2
size: few
V: TRBV29-1
D: -
CDR3: CSVGRQNGYTF
DNA: TGCAGCGTCGGACGGCAGAATGGCTACACCTTC

J: TRBJ1-5
size: -
V: TRBV6-1
D: -
CDR3: CASSALGGLSNQPQHF
DNA: TGTGCCAGCAGTGCCCTGGGTGGACTCAGCAATCAGCCCCAGCATTTT

J: TRBJ2-1
size: few
V: TRBV19
D: TRBD1
CDR3: CASTSITLGQGYNEQFF
DNA: TGTGCCAGTACCTCTATTACCTTAGGACAGGGCTACAATGAGCAGTTCTTC

J: TRBJ2-7
size: -
V: TRBV15
D: -
CDR3: CATSSGQGGLEQYF
DNA: TGTGCCACCAGCAGCGGACAGGGAGGGCTCGAGCAGTACTTC

J: TRBJ2-1
size: -
V: TRBV7-9
D: -
CDR3: CASSPGGVGEQFF
DNA: TGTGCCAGCAGCCCCGGAGGGGTAGGGGAGCAGTTCTTC

J: TRBJ2-2
size: -
V: TRBV28
D: TRBD2
CDR3: CASSLGLAGVRELFF
DNA: TGTGCCAGCAGTCTGGGACTAGCGGGAGTCCGGGAGCTGTTTTTT

J: TRBJ1-1
size: -
V: TRBV18
D: -
CDR3: CASSPPATNTEAFF
DNA: TGTGCCAGCTCACCACCTGCCACTAACACTGAAGCTTTCTTT

J: TRBJ2-7
size: once
V: TRBV19
D: -
CDR3: CASSIQSSGGDEQYF
DNA: TGTGCCAGTAGTATTCAGTCCTCGGGGGGCGACGAGCAGTACTTC

J: TRBJ2-1
size: -
V: TRBV19
D: TRBD1
CDR3: CASSIWDRVNEQFF
DNA: TGTGCCAGTAGTATTTGGGACAGGGTAAATGAGCAGTTCTTC

J: TRBJ2-1
size: few
V: TRBV4-2
D: -
CDR3: CASSRNTEQFF
DNA: TGTGCCAGCAGCCGGAACACTGAGCAGTTCTTC

J: TRBJ2-5
size: few
V: TRBV5-5
D: -
CDR3: CASSLVWQGTRETQYF
DNA: TGTGCCAGCAGCTTGGTGTGGCAGGGGACAAGGGAGACCCAGTACTTC

J: TRBJ2-1
size: once
V: TRBV10-3
D: -
CDR3: CAIRGASSSYNEQFF
DNA: TGTGCCATCAGGGGGGCCTCTAGCAGTTACAATGAGCAGTTCTTC

J: TRBJ2-5
size: -
V: TRBV12-5
D: -
CDR3: CASGLDRSGTQYF
DNA: TGTGCTAGTGGTTTAGACCGGTCAGGAACCCAGTACTTC

J: TRBJ2-1
size: -
V: TRBV7-8
D: -
CDR3: CASSSDNEQFF
DNA: TGTGCCAGCAGCTCCGACAATGAGCAGTTCTTC

J: TRBJ1-1
size: few
V: TRBV27
D: -
CDR3: CASSSRWGGNTEAFF
DNA: TGTGCCAGCAGCTCTCGGTGGGGGGGGAACACTGAAGCTTTCTTT

J: TRBJ2-2
size: -
V: TRBV5-1
D: -
CDR3: CASTSGATSNTGELFF
DNA: TGCGCCAGCACCTCCGGGGCCACCTCGAACACCGGGGAGCTGTTTTTT

J: TRBJ1-3
size: -
V: TRBV7-9
D: -
CDR3: CASSLAETVSGNTIYF
DNA: TGTGCCAGCAGCTTAGCTGAGACGGTCTCTGGAAACACCATATATTTT